This passage covers 19 T cell receptor beta chains from one sample sequenced in a study of cytomegalovirus exposure and HLA in healthy donors. PCR was performed using 60 Vbeta and 13 Jbeta primers. Produced via immunoSEQ multiplex PCR; TCRdb's table is partial and in-frame only. Of under 200,000 clones listed, approximately 84% were seen once; the top ten hold over 3%. The sequencing input was PBMCs. All receptors come from a woman between 50 and 59 years old in good health and CMV-seropositive.

The rearrangement joins TRBV30 to TRBJ1-2; possible D gene TRBD1, 6 bases. Germline loops: CDR1 GTSNPN, CDR2 SVGIG (reference sequence). The CDR3 spans 14 residues. V lost 0 bases and J 7 bases, leaving 15 bases between the germline ends. CDR3 sequence (DNA): TGTGCCTGGAGTGTGGGGGGGCGGCTCGGTGGCTACACCTTC. Residues: CAWSVGGRLGGYTF.

The chain is built from TRBV4-1 and TRBJ2-2, with D hard to call. Germline V gene lookup returns CDR1 MGHRA and CDR2 YSYEKL. V lost 4 bases and J 8 bases, leaving 8 bases between the germline ends. The length of the CDR3 is 12 residues. CDR3 in DNA: TGCGCCAGCAGCCGAGGAGCGGGGGAGCTGTTTTTT. Amino acids: CASSRGAGELFF.

This clone was picked up a small number of times. The rearrangement joins TRBV9 to TRBJ2-1, with 9 nucleotides matching TRBD1. With 3 bases clipped from V and 0 bases from J, the junction kept 7 bases outside the gene matches. The CDR3 runs to 17 residues. In germline, CDR1 is SGDLS, CDR2 YYNGEE. The CDR3 protein is CASSEGQGPSSYNEQFF. The CDR3 DNA follows: TGTGCCAGCAGCGAGGGACAGGGTCCAAGCTCCTACAATGAGCAGTTCTTC.

The rearrangement uses TRBV11-3 and TRBJ2-3; no firm D call. CDR3 size: 13 residues. V lost 1 base to trimming and J lost 0 bases, with 2 bases between them. Germline V gene data show CDR1 as SGHNT and CDR2 as YENEEA. The CDR3 DNA is TGTGCCAGCAGCTTAGCAAGCACAGATACGCAGTATTTT. It is translated as CASSLASTDTQYF.

The genes are TRBV7-2 and TRBJ2-1; TRBD1 matches at 7 bases. Looked up from germline, CDR1 is SGHTA and CDR2 is FQGNSA. The CDR3 spans 13 residues. Trimming took 5 bases from V and 6 from J; bases not matched to a gene: 4. The CDR3 here is CASSTGQFNEQFF. The CDR3 region has the DNA TGTGCCAGCAGCACGGGACAGTTCAATGAGCAGTTCTTC.

This clone was counted once. V gene TRBV19 combines with J gene TRBJ1-1, with no clear D. Germline CDR1 and CDR2: LNHDA and SQIVND (reference sequence). The CDR3 covers 15 residues. The germline V and J ends were trimmed by 6 bases and 3 bases, with 17 bases remaining between them. In nucleotides, the CDR3 is TGTGCCAGTAGCTGGACTCCTAACGGGGACACTGAAGCTTTCTTT. Its translation is CASSWTPNGDTEAFF.

This clone occurred once. The chain has TRBV18 and TRBJ2-1; TRBD1 matches at 9 bases. Germline trimming cut 2 bases from V and 8 bases from J; bases unmatched to any gene: 10. CDR1 is KGHSH, CDR2 LQKENI, per germline. The CDR3 contains 16 residues. Here the CDR3 DNA reads TGTGCCAGCTCACCAACGGGACAGGGAATGAGGTATGAGCAGTTCTTC. Amino acids: CASSPTGQGMRYEQFF.

This clone has just a few counts. The chain joins TRBV30 to TRBJ2-7; D is perhaps TRBD1 (6 bases). CDR1 is GTSNPN and CDR2 is SVGIG in the germline V gene (reference sequence). V lost 1 base to trimming and J lost 2 bases, with 15 bases between them. The CDR3 runs to 15 residues. The CDR3 DNA follows: TGTGCCTGGAGTGGACGACAGGATCCTACCTACGAGCAGTACTTC. Translating gives CAWSGRQDPTYEQYF.

Turning to this clone: At one end the junction does not follow the germline gene, possibly because of a read error. Within the sample, other DNA sequences also encode this same CDR3. V is TRBV7-6 and J is TRBJ1-2; perhaps TRBD1 as D (5 bases). The CDR3 loop spans 16 amino acids. The germline gives CDR1 SGHVS, CDR2 FNYEAQ. CDR3: CASSPRAGQDPYGYTF. The CDR3 bases are TGTGCTAGCAGCCCTAGGGCGGGGCAGGACCCCTATGGCTACACCTTC.

This rearrangement joins TRBV15 to TRBJ1-1; no reliable D call. V was trimmed by 4 bases and J by 4 bases, leaving 10 bases between them. Germline V gives CDR1 LNHNV, CDR2 YYDKDF (reference sequence). The CDR3 has 13 amino acids. CDR3 nucleotide sequence: TGTGCCACCAGCATTCCATCAGGCACTGAAGCTTTCTTT. It codes for CATSIPSGTEAFF.

The DNA for the CDR3 is TGTGCCATCACCGATAGCGGGAGGGCCTTTCACGGGGAGCTGTTTTTT. Residues: CAITDSGRAFHGELFF. The chain recombines TRBV10-3 with TRBJ2-2, with 11 bases aligning to TRBD2. V trimming: 7 bases; J trimming: 7 bases; junction bases outside the gene matches: 11. Germline-derived CDR1 and CDR2 are ENHRY and SYGVKD. The CDR3 loop spans 16 amino acids.

The chain links TRBV18 to TRBJ2-5; 7 bases are a match to TRBD1. The CDR3 length is 15 residues. V was pared by 0 bases and J by 4 bases, with 5 bases of the junction left unmatched. From germline, CDR1 is KGHSH and CDR2 LQKENI. The DNA for the CDR3 is TGTGCCAGCTCACCACCTCGGACAGGCTTAGAGACCCAGTACTTC. It is translated as CASSPPRTGLETQYF.

The rearrangement uses TRBV5-1 and TRBJ2-7; 10 nucleotides match TRBD1. J lost 1 base, V lost 4 bases, and 5 bases had no gene match. Germline V gene lookup returns CDR1 SGHRS and CDR2 YFSETQ. The CDR3 sequence is 15 residues long. CDR3 bases: TGCGCCAGCAGCCCCGACAGGGGGCGATCCTACGAGCAGTACTTC. It is translated as CASSPDRGRSYEQYF.

The gene calls are TRBV27 and TRBJ2-6; D may be TRBD1 (6 bases). This CDR3 has 18 residues. Germline assignment: CDR1 MNHEY and CDR2 SMNVEV (reference sequence). Trimming left V 4 bases short and J 2 bases short, with 18 bases between. The CDR3 sequence is CASSSLQGRSAGANVLTF. As DNA, the CDR3 is TGTGCCAGCAGTTCCCTACAGGGAAGGTCGGCTGGGGCCAACGTCCTGACTTTC.

V usage is TRBV29-1 and J usage is TRBJ2-5, with D tentatively TRBD1 (6 bases). Between the trimmed V and J ends, which lost 4 bases and 4 bases, there was a span of 10 bases. This CDR3 has 12 residues. Germline CDR1 and CDR2: SQVTM and ANQGSEA. For the CDR3, the DNA is TGCAGCGTTGCACTAGGGGGAGAGACCCAGTACTTC. Residues: CSVALGGETQYF.

The J gene is TRBJ2-1, the V gene TRBV6-5, with TRBD2 identical over 10 bases. J was trimmed by 3 bases and V by 6 bases; bases with no gene match: 2. The CDR3 is 14 amino acids. The germline V gene encodes CDR1 MNHEY and CDR2 SVGAGI. The CDR3 here is CASRSGRGYNEQFF. The CDR3 nucleotides are TGTGCCAGCAGAAGCGGGAGGGGCTACAATGAGCAGTTCTTC.

The CDR3 spells CASSAGTGGHTEAFF. For the CDR3, the DNA is TGTGCCAGCAGCGCCGGGACAGGGGGCCACACTGAAGCTTTCTTT. The chain links TRBV9 to TRBJ1-1, with 12 bases fitting TRBD1. Germline V gene lookup returns CDR1 SGDLS and CDR2 YYNGEE. Unmatched junction bases numbered 3, after V lost 3 bases and J lost 3 bases. The CDR3 is made up of 15 amino acids. The full variable domain, rest sourced from reference TRBV9 and TRBJ1-1, is DSGVTQTPKHLITATGQRVTLRCSPRSGDLSVYWYQQSLDQGLQFLIQYYNGEERAKGNILERFSAQQFPDLHSELNLSSLELGDSALYFCASSAGTGGHTEAFFGQGTRLTVV.

The gene calls are TRBV30 and TRBJ1-3; unclear D gene. Germline V gene sequence: CDR1 GTSNPN, CDR2 SVGIG (reference sequence). The ends were cut back, 7 bases at V and 7 bases at J, with 11 bases in the middle. This CDR3 comprises 11 residues. The CDR3 region has the DNA TGTGCCTTTAGCGTGGGTAACACCATATATTTT. It encodes CAFSVGNTIYF.

The genes are TRBV7-9 and TRBJ2-3; D uncertain. Trimming removed 5 bases from V and 5 bases from J, with 8 bases in between. CDR3 length equals 12 residues. CDR1 is SEHNR and CDR2 is FQNEAQ in the germline V gene (reference sequence). The CDR3 region is CASSPSLDTQYF. CDR3 nucleotides: TGTGCCAGCAGCCCGAGTCTAGATACGCAGTATTTT.